A selection of T cell receptor beta chains follows, all from one sample in a study of identical twins. TCRdb itself ran the 5' RACE reads through MiXCR, one entry per CDR3 protein. The data show fewer than 650,000 distinct CDR3 sequences, with just over 7% seen just once and less than 2% held by the top ten. The data also belong to a second study, concerning yellow fever vaccine responses in identical twins.

The sequenced sample was PBMCs. The receptors shown here come from a woman younger than 35 in good health. The CDR3 runs from the conserved cysteine through the conserved F or W. D genes are given only for firm matches. Some rows have no size entry. The others give once, few or many, or a class for an expanded clone.

size | J | V | D | CDR3 | DNA
. | TRBJ2-1 | TRBV10-1 | TRBD2 | CASSEFSGNYNEQFF | TGCGCCAGCAGTGAATTTAGCGGGAACTACAATGAGCAGTTCTTC
few | TRBJ2-6 | TRBV20-1 | . | CSSRDRGSGANVLTF | TGCAGTTCCCGGGACCGCGGTTCTGGGGCCAACGTCCTGACTTTC
few | TRBJ1-5 | TRBV6-5 | . | CASSYLVRGQPQHF | TGTGCCAGCAGTTACCTAGTCCGAGGGCAGCCCCAGCATTTT
. | TRBJ2-6 | TRBV13 | . | CASSLRRFSGANVLTF | TGTGCCAGCAGCCTTCGTAGGTTCTCCGGGGCCAACGTCCTGACTTTC
. | TRBJ2-7 | TRBV3-1 | TRBD2 | CASSPGGGRQQYF | TGTGCCAGCAGCCCGGGGGGGGGACGTCAGCAGTACTTC
. | TRBJ2-5 | TRBV20-1 | . | CSARGQGRGHGSGETQYF | TGCAGTGCTAGAGGGCAGGGCAGGGGACACGGGTCCGGAGAGACCCAGTACTTC
many | TRBJ1-4 | TRBV25-1 | . | CASSEEWATNEKLFF | TGTGCCAGCAGTGAAGAGTGGGCAACTAATGAAAAACTGTTTTTT
few | TRBJ2-7 | TRBV12-3/TRBV12-4 | TRBD2 | CASSFGRLAGDYEQYF | TGTGCCAGCAGTTTTGGTCGACTAGCGGGGGACTACGAGCAGTACTTC
few | TRBJ2-5 | TRBV7-8 | TRBD2 | CASSIWVGLAGVKTGETQYF | TGTGCCAGCAGCATATGGGTTGGGCTAGCGGGGGTTAAAACGGGAGAGACCCAGTACTTC
few | TRBJ2-2 | TRBV20-1 | . | CSAPKVGRKNTGELFF | TGCAGTGCACCGAAAGTAGGACGGAAGAACACCGGGGAGCTGTTTTTT
many | TRBJ1-1 | TRBV5-1 | . | CASSLPNTEAFF | TGTGCCAGCAGCCTGCCGAACACTGAAGCTTTCTTT
. | TRBJ1-2 | TRBV7-6 | TRBD1 | CASSSTAGGDGYTF | TGTGCCAGCAGCTCAACCGCAGGGGGCGATGGCTACACCTTC
. | TRBJ2-5 | TRBV5-5 | . | CASSLDTIDQETQYF | TGTGCCAGCAGCTTGGATACTATCGACCAAGAGACCCAGTACTTC
. | TRBJ2-7 | TRBV4-1 | TRBD2 | CASSPPTSGNEQYF | TGCGCCAGCAGCCCCCCGACTAGCGGGAACGAGCAGTACTTC
few | TRBJ2-1 | TRBV24-1 | . | CATSEISGVTNEQFF | TGTGCCACCAGTGAAATATCGGGAGTAACCAATGAGCAGTTCTTC
. | TRBJ2-5 | TRBV7-2 | TRBD1 | CASSLVGTEETQYF | TGTGCCAGCAGCTTAGTGGGGACAGAAGAGACCCAGTACTTC
few | TRBJ1-1 | TRBV7-8 | . | CASCPHGMNTEAFF | TGTGCCAGCTGTCCCCATGGGATGAACACTGAAGCTTTCTTT
. | TRBJ2-1 | TRBV5-1 | . | CASSLGSGAGREVNEQFF | TGCGCCAGCAGCTTGGGGTCGGGCGCGGGTCGAGAGGTGAATGAGCAGTTCTTC
many | TRBJ2-5 | TRBV29-1 | . | CSGIQETQYF | TGCAGCGGGATCCAAGAGACCCAGTACTTC
many | TRBJ2-3 | TRBV2 | TRBD2 | CASSVAGGLDTQYF | TGTGCCAGCAGTGTAGCGGGAGGTTTGGATACGCAGTATTTT
. | TRBJ2-1 | TRBV27 | . | CASSLSLRTGRRGVSNEQFF | TGTGCCAGCAGTTTATCTCTCCGGACAGGCCGACGGGGGGTAAGCAATGAGCAGTTCTTC
few | TRBJ2-1 | TRBV9 | TRBD2 | CASSVGGAQYEQFF | TGTGCCAGCAGCGTCGGGGGGGCTCAATATGAGCAGTTCTTC
few | TRBJ2-4 | TRBV29-1 | TRBD2 | CSVAGLAGGLDIQYF | TGCAGCGTCGCTGGACTAGCGGGGGGGCTTGACATTCAGTACTTC
. | TRBJ2-4 | TRBV10-2 | . | CASSSGGIRLLASIAKNIQYF | TGCGCCAGCAGCTCAGGGGGCATTCGACTACTAGCGTCGATAGCCAAAAACATTCAGTACTTC
. | TRBJ1-5 | TRBV24-1 | TRBD1 | CATSDSQGESDQPQHF | TGTGCCACCAGTGACTCACAGGGGGAATCGGATCAGCCCCAGCATTTT